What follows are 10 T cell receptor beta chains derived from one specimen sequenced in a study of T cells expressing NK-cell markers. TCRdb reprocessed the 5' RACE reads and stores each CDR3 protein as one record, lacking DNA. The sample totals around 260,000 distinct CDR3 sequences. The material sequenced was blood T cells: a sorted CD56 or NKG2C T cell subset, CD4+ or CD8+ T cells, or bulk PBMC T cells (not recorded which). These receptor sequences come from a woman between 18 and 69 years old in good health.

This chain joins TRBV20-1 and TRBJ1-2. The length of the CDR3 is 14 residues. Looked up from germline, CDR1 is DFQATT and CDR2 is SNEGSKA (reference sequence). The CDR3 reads CSARDATRNYGYTF.

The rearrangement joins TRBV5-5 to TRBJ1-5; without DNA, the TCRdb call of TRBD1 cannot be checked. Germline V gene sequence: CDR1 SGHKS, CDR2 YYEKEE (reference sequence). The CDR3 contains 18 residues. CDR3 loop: CASSSGQGATYSNQPQHF.

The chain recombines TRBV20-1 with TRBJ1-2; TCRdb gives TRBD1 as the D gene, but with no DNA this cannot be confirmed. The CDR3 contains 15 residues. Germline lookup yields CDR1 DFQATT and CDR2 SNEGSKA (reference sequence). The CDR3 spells CSARDPVPRGEGYTF.

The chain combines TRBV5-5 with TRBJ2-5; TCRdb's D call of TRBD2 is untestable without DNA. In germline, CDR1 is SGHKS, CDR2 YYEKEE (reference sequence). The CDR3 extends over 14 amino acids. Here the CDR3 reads CASSSSGESGTQYF.

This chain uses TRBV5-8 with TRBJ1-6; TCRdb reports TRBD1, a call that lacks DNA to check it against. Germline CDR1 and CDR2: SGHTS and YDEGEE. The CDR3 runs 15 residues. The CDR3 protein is CASSFTGTGYSPLHF.

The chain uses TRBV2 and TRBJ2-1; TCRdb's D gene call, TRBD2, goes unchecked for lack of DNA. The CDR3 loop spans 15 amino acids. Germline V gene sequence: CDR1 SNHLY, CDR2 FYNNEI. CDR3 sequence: CASNLPGGSTYEQFF.

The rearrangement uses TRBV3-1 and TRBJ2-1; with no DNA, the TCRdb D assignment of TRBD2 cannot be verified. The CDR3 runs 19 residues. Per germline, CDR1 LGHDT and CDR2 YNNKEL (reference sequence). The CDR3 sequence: CASSQEPKWRALSYNEQFF.

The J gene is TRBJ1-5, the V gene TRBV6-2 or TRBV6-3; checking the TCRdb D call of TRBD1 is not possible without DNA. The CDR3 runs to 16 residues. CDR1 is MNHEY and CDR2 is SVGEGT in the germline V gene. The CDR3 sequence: CASSSDSHLGNQPQHF.

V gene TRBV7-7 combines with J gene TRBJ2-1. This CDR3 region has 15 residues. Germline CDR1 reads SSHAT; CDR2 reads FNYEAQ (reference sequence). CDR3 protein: CASSPTTSSYNEQFF.

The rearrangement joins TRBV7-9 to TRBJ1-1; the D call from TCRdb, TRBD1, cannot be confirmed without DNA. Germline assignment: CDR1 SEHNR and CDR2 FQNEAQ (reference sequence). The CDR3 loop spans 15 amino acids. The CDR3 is CASSLETGQRSEAFF.